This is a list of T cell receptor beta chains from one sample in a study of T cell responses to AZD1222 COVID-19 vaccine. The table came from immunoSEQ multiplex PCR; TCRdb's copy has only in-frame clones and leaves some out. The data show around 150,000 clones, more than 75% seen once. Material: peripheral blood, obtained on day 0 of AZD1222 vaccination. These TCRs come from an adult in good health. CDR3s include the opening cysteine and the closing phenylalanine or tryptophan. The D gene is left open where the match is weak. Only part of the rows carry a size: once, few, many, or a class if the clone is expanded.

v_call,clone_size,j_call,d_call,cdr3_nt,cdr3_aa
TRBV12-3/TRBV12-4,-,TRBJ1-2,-,TGTGCCAGCAGTTTAGAAGGTTTCTATGGCTACACCTTC,CASSLEGFYGYTF
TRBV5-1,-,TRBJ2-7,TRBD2,TGCGCCAGCAGCCCGGGGGGGGCGACGTCTTACGAGCAGTACTTC,CASSPGGATSYEQYF
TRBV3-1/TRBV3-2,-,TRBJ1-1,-,TGTGCCAGCAGCCAAGAAGGGGTTAAGGCTTTCTTT,CASSQEGVKAFF
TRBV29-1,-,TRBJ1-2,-,TGCAGCGCCGAGGGGGGAGATGGCTACACCTTC,CSAEGGDGYTF
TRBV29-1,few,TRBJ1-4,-,TGCAGCGTTGAACAGGGAGGCGGAGAACTGTTTTTT,CSVEQGGGELFF
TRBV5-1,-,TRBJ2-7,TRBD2,TGCGCCAGCAGCTCTATTAGCGGGGGGGCCTCCGAGCAGTACTTC,CASSSISGGASEQYF
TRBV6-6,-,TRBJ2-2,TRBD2,TGTGCCAGCAGAAGTAGCGGGGGGGCCCACACCGGGGAGCTGTTTTTT,CASRSSGGAHTGELFF
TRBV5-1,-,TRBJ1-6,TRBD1,TGCGCCAGCAGCCCACTGGGGACAGGGAAGTCACCCCTCCACTTT,CASSPLGTGKSPLHF
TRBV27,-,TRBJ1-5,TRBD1,TGTGCCAGCAGTCTCAGGACAGGGAGAAGTCAGCCCCAGCATTTT,CASSLRTGRSQPQHF
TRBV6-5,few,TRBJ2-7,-,TGTGCCAGCAGTCGTCAGGGTGGCGAGCAGTACTTC,CASSRQGGEQYF
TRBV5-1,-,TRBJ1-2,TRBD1,TGCGCCAGCAGCACGACAGGGAGCCCTTATGGCTACACCTTC,CASSTTGSPYGYTF